This record concerns one T cell receptor beta chain sequence. Per the study methods: Estimated nucleated cell counts came from reference gene primer amplification. The repertoire was sequenced with immunoSEQ multiplex PCR; TCRdb's copy has only in-frame clones and lacks some. V, J and clone size are those of that table, while D and trimming were read from the DNA. This repertoire shows 60,000 to 75,000 clones, approximately 89% found once; its top ten account for roughly 35%. This specimen belongs to a study of blood T cell repertoires in COVID-19. On the study more broadly: Researchers got acute and convalescent COVID-19 samples from the United States, Italy and Spain. The analysed material was cDNA or gDNA that came from T cells, B-cell-depleted T cells, or PBMCs.

Germline CDR1 MDHEN, CDR2 SYDVKM. CDR3 length: 12 residues. Trimming removed 6 bases from V and 6 bases from J, with 12 bases in between. The gene calls are TRBV28 and TRBJ2-7; unclear D gene. The receptor was isolated from an elderly woman with active or convalescent COVID-19. The specimen sequenced was peripheral blood. CDR3 nucleotide sequence: TGTGCCAGCAGCAATCGGGTGGTCGAGCAGTACTTC. Translated, it gives CASSNRVVEQYF.